The 20 T cell receptor beta chains presented below share a single source sample, sequenced in a study of T cells in localized non-small cell lung cancer. Libraries were prepared by immunoSEQ multiplex PCR; TCRdb keeps only in-frame clonotypes and omits some of them. The sample records about 1,700 clones, 36% being singletons. Sequenced here: lung tumor tissue, sampled before any cancer treatment. The receptors here all came from a woman aged 40 to 75 with stage II lung adenocarcinoma.

The chain links TRBV6-8 to TRBJ2-7, with D possibly TRBD2 on 7 matching bases. V gave up 5 bases and J gave up 1 base, with 12 bases separating them. The germline CDR1 and CDR2 sequences are MNHGY and SAAAGT. The CDR3 is 14 residues long. CDR3 sequence: CASSPGGTSYEQYF. The CDR3 bases are TGTGCCAGCAGTCCGGGGGGCACTTCCTACGAGCAGTACTTC.

Within the sample, this clone is medium-sized. This sequence joins TRBV11-3 and TRBJ1-6, with D possibly being TRBD1 (5 bases). This CDR3 has 15 residues. Germline values: CDR1 SGHNT, CDR2 YENEEA. The ends were cut back, 7 bases at V and 9 bases at J, with 19 bases in the middle. The CDR3 spells CASTKTGTAVSPLHF. The CDR3 region has the DNA TGTGCCAGCACGAAGACCGGGACCGCCGTTTCACCCCTCCACTTT.

This clone was counted only a few times. This chain connects TRBV6-8 to TRBJ1-2; the D is unclear. The CDR3 is 14 amino acids. The V and J ends lost 6 bases and 1 base respectively, with 12 bases between them. Germline loops: CDR1 MNHGY, CDR2 SAAAGT. CDR3 sequence (DNA): TGTGCCAGCAGGGAGAGGGTACTTAACTATGGCTACACCTTC. It translates to CASRERVLNYGYTF.

The genes are TRBV30 and TRBJ1-2; TRBD1 matches 8 bases. Per germline, CDR1 GTSNPN and CDR2 SVGIG (reference sequence). After removal of 7 bases from V and 4 bases from J, the junction contained 8 bases not matched to a gene. The CDR3 loop spans 13 amino acids. The CDR3 DNA reads TGTGCCTTCCCCACAGGGGGGGTCTATGGCTACACCTTC. It codes for CAFPTGGVYGYTF.

By share, this clone ranks as medium-sized. This chain links TRBV11-3 with TRBJ2-1; 10 bases are shared with TRBD1. The CDR3 has 16 residues. Germline CDR1 SGHNT, CDR2 YENEEA. Losses at the gene ends were 5 bases for V and 3 bases for J; bases not matched to a gene: 7. This chain's CDR3 is CASSQIGTGDYNEQFF. The DNA of the CDR3 is TGTGCCAGCAGCCAAATTGGGACAGGGGACTACAATGAGCAGTTCTTC.

The sample holds a few counts of this clone. V and J are TRBV12-5 and TRBJ2-1; 7 bases map to TRBD2. CDR1 is LGHNT and CDR2 is FRNRAP in the germline V gene. The CDR3 covers 11 residues. In nucleotides, the CDR3 is TGTGCCAGCACCCGAGCGGGGGAGCAGTTCTTC. It yields the protein CASTRAGEQFF.

Only a few counts were recorded for this clone. CDR3 DNA sequence: TGTGCCAGCAGTTTTTGGGGGGGAATGAACACTGAAGCTTTCTTT. Translation: CASSFWGGMNTEAFF. The chain joins TRBV28 to TRBJ1-1, with D possibly being TRBD1 (5 bases). Trimming removed 3 bases at V and 0 bases at J, with 11 bases between. The length of the CDR3 is 15 residues. The germline CDR1 and CDR2 sequences are MDHEN and SYDVKM.

This sequence joins TRBV7-5 and TRBJ2-2. TRBV7-5 is a documented pseudogene. The CDR3 is 14 amino acids. The CDR3 is CASSPAMNTGELFF. Written as DNA, the CDR3 is TGTGCCAGCAGCCCGGCGATGAACACCGGGGAGCTGTTTTTT.

The chain couples TRBV4-1 to TRBJ2-3, with D maybe TRBD2 (7 bases). Germline V gives CDR1 MGHRA, CDR2 YSYEKL. This CDR3 contains 15 residues. The ends were cut back, 5 bases at V and 3 bases at J, with 15 bases in the middle. CDR3 DNA: TGCGCCAGCAGCTTGGGAGGGGGGGGAACAGATACGCAGTATTTT. It yields the protein CASSLGGGGTDTQYF.

The gene calls are TRBV30 and TRBJ1-1; no clear D gene. The CDR3 is 12 amino acids. Germline loops: CDR1 GTSNPN, CDR2 SVGIG (reference sequence). Trimming stripped 6 bases from V and 4 bases from J, with 12 bases between. CDR3 loop: CACFLLGTEAFF. In nucleotides, the CDR3 is TGTGCCTGCTTTCTGTTGGGCACTGAAGCTTTCTTT.

The V and J genes are TRBV19 and TRBJ1-5; D is uncertain. CDR3 length: 13 residues. Germline CDR1 and CDR2: LNHDA and SQIVND (reference sequence). The V gene lost 6 bases and the J gene lost 5 bases, with 11 bases spanning the gap. The CDR3 reads CASRALADQPQHF. CDR3 nucleotides: TGTGCCAGTAGGGCATTGGCCGATCAGCCCCAGCATTTT.

The V and J genes are TRBV1 and TRBJ2-5; TRBD2, the table's D call, lacks a check against the DNA. TRBV1 is an annotated pseudogene. The CDR3 runs to 20 residues. The CDR3 nucleotides read TGCGCCAGCAGCCAAGATCGGCCTTCCGGGACTAGCGGGGGAGGAGAGACCCAGTACTTC. Amino acids: CASSQDRPSGTSGGGETQYF.

This clone has more than one count but fewer than ten. The chain links TRBV28 to TRBJ2-1; D ambiguous. The V gene's germline CDR1 is MDHEN and CDR2 SYDVKM. The V end was cut by 6 bases, the J end by 8 bases, with 11 bases between. The CDR3 runs to 12 residues. CDR3 sequence (DNA): TGTGCCAGCAGGCTGATACCCTATGAGCAGTTCTTC. Protein sequence: CASRLIPYEQFF.

J is TRBJ2-5 and V is TRBV9, with TRBD2 as a possible D gene (7 bases). Germline V gives CDR1 SGDLS, CDR2 YYNGEE. The V gene lost 1 base and the J gene lost 5 bases, with 15 bases spanning the gap. The CDR3 loop spans 15 amino acids. The CDR3 sequence: CASSVTRGHGETQYF. CDR3 sequence (DNA): TGTGCCAGCAGCGTAACGCGGGGGCACGGGGAGACCCAGTACTTC.

The V call is TRBV2, the J call TRBJ2-2; 7 bases are shared with TRBD2. CDR1 SNHLY and CDR2 FYNNEI come from the germline V gene. V was pared by 4 bases and J by 2 bases, with 4 bases of the junction left unmatched. CDR3 length: 15 amino acids. This chain's CDR3 is CASSVRLANTGELFF. CDR3 in DNA: TGTGCCAGCAGTGTAAGACTAGCCAACACCGGGGAGCTGTTTTTT.

The genes are TRBV19 and TRBJ2-4; TRBD1 is a possible D gene (5 bases). Germline assignment: CDR1 LNHDA and CDR2 SQIVND (reference sequence). V gave up 6 bases and J gave up 5 bases, with 14 bases separating them. CDR3 size: 14 residues. This chain's CDR3 is CASSRQGTQNIQYF. The CDR3 nucleotides read TGTGCCAGTAGCCGCCAGGGCACTCAAAACATTCAGTACTTC.

The J gene is TRBJ1-1, the V gene TRBV4-1; D possibly corresponds to TRBD1 (5 bases). This CDR3 contains 16 residues. Germline assignment: CDR1 MGHRA and CDR2 YSYEKL. V was cut by 2 bases and J by 4 bases, with 17 bases left in between. DNA of the CDR3: TGCGCCAGCAGCCAATTTGGGACCTTAGGATCCACTGAAGCTTTCTTT. Its translation is CASSQFGTLGSTEAFF.

This chain uses TRBV18 with TRBJ1-5; D is perhaps TRBD1 (5 bases). Germline V gene sequence: CDR1 KGHSH, CDR2 LQKENI. This CDR3 spans 16 amino acids. V lost 0 bases and J lost 0, with 9 bases in between. CDR3: CASSPPDTLSNQPQHF. CDR3 DNA sequence: TGTGCCAGCTCACCACCGGACACCCTTAGCAATCAGCCCCAGCATTTT.

This chain links TRBV18 with TRBJ2-5, with 8 bases lining up with TRBD1. J gave up 5 bases and V 0 bases, and 5 bases lay outside the gene matches. Germline loops: CDR1 KGHSH, CDR2 LQKENI. There are 15 residues in the CDR3. CDR3: CASSPPPGGLETQYF. CDR3 DNA sequence: TGTGCCAGCTCACCACCGCCAGGGGGCTTGGAGACCCAGTACTTC. Using reference TRBV18 and TRBJ2-5 for the parts outside the CDR3, the full variable domain is NAGVMQNPRHLVRRRGQEARLRCSPMKGHSHVYWYRQLPEEGLKFMVYLQKENIIDESGMPKERFSAEFPKEGPSILRIQQVVRGDSAAYFCASSPPPGGLETQYFGPGTRLLVL.

This clone was seen once. The chain joins TRBV5-1 to TRBJ2-7; 8 nucleotides match TRBD2. There are 14 residues in the CDR3. CDR1 is SGHRS and CDR2 is YFSETQ in the germline V gene. Germline trimming cut 6 bases from V and 3 bases from J; bases unmatched to any gene: 8. The CDR3 protein is CASTSGGGSYEQYF. The CDR3, as DNA: TGCGCCAGCACCAGCGGGGGAGGTAGCTACGAGCAGTACTTC.